These 28 T cell receptor beta chains share one sample of origin, sequenced in a study of Ad26.COV2.S vaccination and SARS-CoV-2 variants. Measured with immunoSEQ multiplex PCR; TCRdb has only the in-frame clones, and not every one. The sample shows fewer than 500,000 clones, 89% of them seen only once. This sample's treatment: around 19 received Ad26.COV2.S at low or high dose, single or two shots; roughly five received placebo; per-sample allocation not given. Collection of samples fell on day 63 after the first vaccine or placebo injection. The specimen comprised peripheral blood, sampled in a trial of Ad26.COV2.S vaccine versus placebo. These receptors were obtained from a person aged 18-65 years who received the Ad26.COV2.S COVID-19 vaccine or a placebo.

This chain joins TRBV11-3 and TRBJ2-3; the D is unclear. Germline values: CDR1 SGHNT, CDR2 YENEEA. The CDR3 has 14 residues. The V end lost 5 bases, the J end lost 5 bases, and 14 bases lay between the germline ends. Here the CDR3 DNA reads TGTGCCAGCAGCCTACAGATGGGAAGAGATACGCAGTATTTT. It codes for CASSLQMGRDTQYF.

The chain employs TRBV4-3 and TRBJ2-3; TRBD2 matches 9 bases. The CDR3 loop spans 20 amino acids. The trim removed 0 bases at V and 5 bases at J, leaving 18 bases unmatched. Per the germline V gene, CDR1 is LGHNA and CDR2 is YSLEER. CDR3 nucleotide sequence: TGCGCCAGCAGCCAAGAAGCCCCCCTACCAGCGGGAGGAGGTTTAGATACGCAGTATTTT. Its protein is CASSQEAPLPAGGGLDTQYF.

This chain joins TRBV9 and TRBJ2-3; D uncertain. The CDR3 spans 15 residues. Between the trimmed V and J ends, which lost 0 bases and 0 bases, there was a span of 8 bases. Looked up from germline, CDR1 is SGDLS and CDR2 is YYNGEE. Here the CDR3 DNA reads TGTGCCAGCAGCGTAGGGTCTTATAGCACAGATACGCAGTATTTT. The encoded protein is CASSVGSYSTDTQYF.

The V gene is TRBV28, the J gene TRBJ2-5, with TRBD1 identical over 7 bases. The V segment lost 5 bases and the J segment 3 bases; nucleotides outside the gene matches: 6. The CDR3 has 14 residues. Germline values: CDR1 MDHEN, CDR2 SYDVKM. The CDR3 region is CASSHRGREETQYF. The CDR3 DNA follows: TGTGCCAGCAGTCACAGGGGAAGGGAAGAGACCCAGTACTTC.

In the case of this clone: The sample carries other DNA sequences with the same CDR3. V gene TRBV28 combines with J gene TRBJ1-5; D gene unclear. Germline V gene data show CDR1 as MDHEN and CDR2 as SYDVKM. CDR3 length: 12 residues. V was shortened by 5 bases and J by 4 bases, with 6 bases between the two germline ends. In DNA, the CDR3 is TGTGCCAGCAGTCTCATAAATCAGCCCCAGCATTTT. Translation gives CASSLINQPQHF.

V is TRBV6-5 and J is TRBJ2-1; D perhaps matches TRBD2 (5 bases). Looked up from germline, CDR1 is MNHEY and CDR2 is SVGAGI. V was cut by 6 bases and J by 9 bases, with 12 bases left in between. The CDR3 is made up of 12 amino acids. The CDR3 DNA sequence: TGTGCCAGCAGCAGAGGGCGCGGTGAGCAGTTCTTC. It is translated as CASSRGRGEQFF.

The chain recombines TRBV4-2 with TRBJ1-6, with 12 bases identical to TRBD1. CDR3 length equals 16 residues. Germline assignment: CDR1 LGHNA and CDR2 YNFKEQ. V lost 3 bases and J lost 10; bases outside the gene matches: 7. The CDR3 nucleotides read TGTGCCAGCAGCCATCCGCCCGGGACAGGGGGCTCACCCCTCCACTTT. Protein sequence: CASSHPPGTGGSPLHF.

The CDR3 nucleotides are TGTGCCAGCAGTGACTTCAGGAATAGCAATCAGCCCCAGCATTTT. It codes for CASSDFRNSNQPQHF. The chain recombines TRBV2 with TRBJ1-5, with D uncertain. This CDR3 contains 15 residues. Trimming shortened V by 3 bases and J by 0 bases, and 9 bases separated the two germline ends. The germline CDR1 and CDR2 sequences are SNHLY and FYNNEI.

This chain uses TRBV9 with TRBJ1-5; no definite D call. Deletions cut 0 bases from V and 5 bases from J, with 9 bases between. The CDR3 spans 14 residues. CDR1 and CDR2 from the germline V gene are SGDLS and YYNGEE. The CDR3, as DNA: TGTGCCAGCAGCGTAGCGGGCACCTATCAGCCCCAGCATTTT. It yields the protein CASSVAGTYQPQHF.

The V call is TRBV9, the J call TRBJ2-5; D remains unclear. The CDR3 is 13 amino acids. V dropped 4 bases and J dropped 3 bases, with 10 bases sitting between them. Germline-derived CDR1 and CDR2 are SGDLS and YYNGEE. The CDR3 protein is CASSWGGEETQYF. CDR3 in DNA: TGTGCCAGCAGCTGGGGTGGGGAAGAGACCCAGTACTTC.

The gene calls are TRBV3-1 (or the pseudogene TRBV3-2) and TRBJ2-7, with D tentatively TRBD2 (5 bases). The V end was cut by 3 bases, the J end by 4 bases, with 13 bases between. Germline CDR1 reads LGHDT; CDR2 reads YNNKEL (reference sequence). The CDR3 covers 14 residues. The CDR3 bases are TGTGCCAGCAGCCAGAGGGCCAATTCTTACGAGCAGTACGTC. Protein product: CASSQRANSYEQYV.

The genes are TRBV2 and TRBJ2-7, with D possibly TRBD1 on 6 matching bases. The germline gives CDR1 SNHLY, CDR2 FYNNEI. Trimming took off 5 bases at V and 2 bases at J, with 7 bases between the two ends. CDR3 length: 12 amino acids. CDR3 residues: CASSSGAYEQYV. The CDR3 DNA reads TGTGCCAGCAGTTCAGGGGCCTACGAGCAGTACGTC.

Of note for this clone: This CDR3 is also generated by other DNA sequences in the sample. The V call is TRBV7-3, the J call TRBJ1-1; D remains unclear. V gave up 3 bases and J gave up 3 bases, with 8 bases separating them. CDR1 SGHTA and CDR2 FQGTGA come from the germline V gene. CDR3 length: 13 residues. The CDR3 sequence: CASSLRGDTEAFF. The CDR3 nucleotides read TGTGCCAGCAGCTTGCGGGGTGACACTGAAGCTTTCTTT.

V and J are TRBV9 and TRBJ1-1; maybe TRBD1 (6 bases). Trimming removed 6 bases at V and 3 bases at J, with 12 bases between. Germline values: CDR1 SGDLS, CDR2 YYNGEE. The CDR3 is 13 amino acids. The CDR3, as DNA: TGTGCCAGCACATCCGGGGGGCACACTGAAGCTTTCTTT. Encoded protein: CASTSGGHTEAFF.

The chain links TRBV28 to TRBJ1-2; TRBD1 agrees at 9 bases. The CDR3 totals 14 residues. The V and J ends lost 2 bases and 8 bases, in that order; junction bases with no gene match: 6. Germline CDR1 MDHEN, CDR2 SYDVKM. The CDR3 bases are TGTGCCAGCAGTTTAGGACAGGGGATTGGCGGCTACACCTTC. This translates into CASSLGQGIGGYTF.

The chain couples TRBV7-8 to TRBJ2-7, with a tentative D call TRBD2 (6 bases). Germline assignment: CDR1 SGHVS and CDR2 FQNEAQ. The CDR3 covers 13 residues. The V and J ends lost 1 base and 9 bases respectively, with 13 bases between them. The CDR3 region is CASSLVVGGAQYV. The CDR3 DNA reads as TGTGCCAGCAGCTTAGTGGTGGGAGGAGCGCAGTACGTC.

The chain is built from TRBV29-1 and TRBJ2-1; D perhaps matches TRBD1 (5 bases). V lost 4 bases to trimming and J lost 6 bases, with 16 bases between them. CDR3 length: 14 amino acids. Germline assignment: CDR1 SQVTM and CDR2 ANQGSEA. CDR3 DNA: TGCAGCGTTGGGCAGGGTTCGTTCGGCAATGAGCAGTTCTTC. This translates into CSVGQGSFGNEQFF.

The chain couples TRBV7-3 to TRBJ2-1, with unresolved D. V lost 3 bases and J 7 bases, leaving 10 bases between the germline ends. The CDR3 loop spans 13 amino acids. CDR1 and CDR2 from the germline V gene are SGHTA and FQGTGA. CDR3 amino acids: CASSLTHTNEQFF. In DNA form, the CDR3 reads TGTGCCAGCAGCTTGACTCATACAAATGAGCAGTTCTTC.

The rearrangement links TRBV3-1 (or the pseudogene TRBV3-2) to TRBJ1-2; no definite D call. Trimming took 1 base from V and 8 from J, leaving 14 bases between them. The CDR3 contains 14 residues. The V gene's germline CDR1 is LGHDT and CDR2 YNNKEL (reference sequence). CDR3 amino acids: CASSQVYREGGYTF. Here the CDR3 DNA reads TGTGCCAGCAGCCAAGTTTATAGGGAAGGCGGCTACACCTTC.

This chain uses TRBV9 with TRBJ2-3, with D possibly being TRBD1 (5 bases). This CDR3 comprises 13 residues. V lost 4 bases, J lost 4 bases, and 10 bases lay in between. Germline V gene sequence: CDR1 SGDLS, CDR2 YYNGEE. CDR3 in DNA: TGTGCCAGCAGCTCCAGGGTGGCAGATACGCAGTATTTT. Amino acid sequence: CASSSRVADTQYF. Full variable domain (outside the CDR3, taken from reference TRBV9 and TRBJ2-3): DSGVTQTPKHLITATGQRVTLRCSPRSGDLSVYWYQQSLDQGLQFLIQYYNGEERAKGNILERFSAQQFPDLHSELNLSSLELGDSALYFCASSSRVADTQYFGPGTRLTVL.

Written as DNA, the CDR3 is TGTGCCAGCAGTTTATGGGGGAATACGCAGTATTTT. The encoded protein is CASSLWGNTQYF. The chain combines TRBV28 with TRBJ2-3; D not resolved. From germline, CDR1 is MDHEN and CDR2 SYDVKM. CDR3 length equals 12 residues. V was trimmed by 0 bases and J by 7 bases, leaving 5 bases between them. Full variable domain (rest looked up from reference TRBV28 and TRBJ2-3): DVKVTQSSRYLVKRTGEKVFLECVQDMDHENMFWYRQDPGLGLRLIYFSYDVKMKEKGDIPEGYSVSREKKERFSLILESASTNQTSMYLCASSLWGNTQYFGPGTRLTVL.

J is TRBJ1-3 and V is TRBV5-4; D is ambiguous. The germline gives CDR1 SGHNT, CDR2 YYREEE (reference sequence). The CDR3 loop spans 14 amino acids. The ends were cut back, 0 bases at V and 2 bases at J, with 6 bases in the middle. CDR3 sequence (DNA): TGTGCCAGCAGCTTGGCGGGGACTGGAAACACCATATATTTT. This translates into CASSLAGTGNTIYF.

The genes are TRBV7-6 and TRBJ1-3; D call uncertain. There are 17 residues in the CDR3. The V gene lost 4 bases and the J gene lost 3 bases, with 19 bases spanning the gap. Germline-derived CDR1 and CDR2 are SGHVS and FNYEAQ. CDR3 nucleotides: TGTGCCAGCAGCTGGGCGGGCCCACGTTCGGGTGGAAACACCATATATTTT. Protein sequence: CASSWAGPRSGGNTIYF.

The count of this clone is one. J is TRBJ1-4 and V is TRBV29-1; D is ambiguous. CDR1 is SQVTM, CDR2 ANQGSEA, per germline. CDR3 length: 13 residues. V lost 6 bases to trimming and J lost 6 bases, with 14 bases between them. The CDR3 loop is CSVQMGFYEKLFF. CDR3 in DNA: TGCAGCGTCCAGATGGGTTTCTATGAAAAACTGTTTTTT.

This clone was observed a few times. J is TRBJ1-5 and V is TRBV4-2; D is unclear. The CDR3 is made up of 18 amino acids. V was trimmed by 0 bases and J by 0 bases, leaving 15 bases between them. From germline, CDR1 is LGHNA and CDR2 YNFKEQ. CDR3 in amino acids: CASSQDPSPGYSNQPQHF. The CDR3 coding sequence is TGTGCCAGCAGCCAAGATCCTTCCCCGGGATATAGCAATCAGCCCCAGCATTTT.

The rearrangement uses TRBV5-1 and TRBJ2-2; weak D call: TRBD2 (5 bases). Between the trimmed V and J ends, which lost 1 base and 6 bases, there was a span of 7 bases. The CDR3 extends over 13 amino acids. Looked up from germline, CDR1 is SGHRS and CDR2 is YFSETQ. The CDR3 loop reads CASSLTRAGELFF. CDR3 coding DNA: TGCGCCAGCAGCTTGACTAGGGCCGGGGAGCTGTTTTTT.

The chain combines TRBV9 with TRBJ1-3; D might be TRBD1 (5 bases). The CDR3 extends over 16 amino acids. Trimming removed 3 bases at V and 4 bases at J, with 17 bases between. CDR1 is SGDLS and CDR2 is YYNGEE in the germline V gene. CDR3 bases: TGTGCCAGCAGCGGCCTCCAGGGTGTTTTGGGAAACACCATATATTTT. Amino acids: CASSGLQGVLGNTIYF.

This chain connects TRBV2 to TRBJ2-3, with D perhaps matching TRBD1 (5 bases). CDR1 is SNHLY and CDR2 is FYNNEI in the germline V gene. The V end was cut by 4 bases, the J end by 2 bases, with 10 bases between. The CDR3 contains 14 residues. CDR3 sequence reads: CASSVDTNTDTQYF. CDR3 in DNA: TGTGCCAGCAGTGTGGACACAAACACAGATACGCAGTATTTT.